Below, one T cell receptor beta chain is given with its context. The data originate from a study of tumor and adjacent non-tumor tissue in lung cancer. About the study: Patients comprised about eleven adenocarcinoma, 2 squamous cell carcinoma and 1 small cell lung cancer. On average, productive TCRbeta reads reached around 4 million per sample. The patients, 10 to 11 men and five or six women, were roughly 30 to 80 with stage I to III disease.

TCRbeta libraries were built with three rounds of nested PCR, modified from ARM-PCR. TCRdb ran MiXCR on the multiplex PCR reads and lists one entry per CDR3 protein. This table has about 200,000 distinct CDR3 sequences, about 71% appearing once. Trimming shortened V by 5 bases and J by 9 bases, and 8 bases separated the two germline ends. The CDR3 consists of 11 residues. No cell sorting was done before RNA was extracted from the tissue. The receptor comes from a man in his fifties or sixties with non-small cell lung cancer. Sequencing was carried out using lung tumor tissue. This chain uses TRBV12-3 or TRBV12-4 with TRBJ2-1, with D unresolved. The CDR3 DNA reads TGTGCCAGCAGTCGGTATGCTGAGCAGTTCTTC. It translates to CASSRYAEQFF.